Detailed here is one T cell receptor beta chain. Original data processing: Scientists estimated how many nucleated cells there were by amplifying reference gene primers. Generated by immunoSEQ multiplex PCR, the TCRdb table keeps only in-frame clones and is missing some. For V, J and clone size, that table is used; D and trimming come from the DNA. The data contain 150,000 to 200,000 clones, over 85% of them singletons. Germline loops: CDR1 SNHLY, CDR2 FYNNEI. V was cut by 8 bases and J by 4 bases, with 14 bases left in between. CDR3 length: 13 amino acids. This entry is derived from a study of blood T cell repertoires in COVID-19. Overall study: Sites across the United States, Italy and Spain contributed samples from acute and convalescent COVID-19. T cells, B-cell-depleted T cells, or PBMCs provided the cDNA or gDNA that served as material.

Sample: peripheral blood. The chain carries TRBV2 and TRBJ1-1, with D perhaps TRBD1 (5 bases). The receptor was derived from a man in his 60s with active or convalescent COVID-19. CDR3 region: CASAGTGGTEAFF. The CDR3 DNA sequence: TGTGCCAGCGCCGGGACCGGGGGCACTGAAGCTTTCTTT.